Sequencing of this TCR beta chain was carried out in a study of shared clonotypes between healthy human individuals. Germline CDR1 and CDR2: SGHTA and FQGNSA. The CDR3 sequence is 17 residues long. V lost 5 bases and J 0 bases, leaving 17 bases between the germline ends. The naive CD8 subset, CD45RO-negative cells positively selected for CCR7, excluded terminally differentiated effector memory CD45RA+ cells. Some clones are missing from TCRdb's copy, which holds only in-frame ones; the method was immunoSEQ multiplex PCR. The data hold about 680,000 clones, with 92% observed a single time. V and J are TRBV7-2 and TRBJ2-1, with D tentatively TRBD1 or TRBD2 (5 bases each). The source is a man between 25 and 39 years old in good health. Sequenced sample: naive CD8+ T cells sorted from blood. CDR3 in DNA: TGTGCCAGCAGCGTGGGGGTTCTGGGATTCTCCTACAATGAGCAGTTCTTC. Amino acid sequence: CASSVGVLGFSYNEQFF.